These 8 T cell receptor beta chains were sequenced from one sample in a study of regulatory T cells in long-lasting Graves disease. In building TCR beta libraries, iRepertoire HTBI primers were used together with Arm-PCR of CDR3 regions. Each CDR3 protein gets one entry after TCRdb re-called the multiplex PCR reads with MiXCR. Of 250,000 to 300,000 distinct CDR3 sequences listed, roughly 18% are singletons. As for time point: newly diagnosed GD, antithyroid drugs for less than 3 months. The authors made the TCR library using RNA they extracted from PBMCs. Another study also made use of these data, one on T cells in Graves' hyperthyroidism and ophthalmopathy.

Here the sequenced sample was peripheral blood mononuclear cells (PBMCs), taken at new diagnosis, from a patient treated with antithyroid drugs. The source of these receptors is a woman in her thirties with Graves disease.

This clonotype appeared many times. This chain uses TRBV24-1 with TRBJ2-3; D is undetermined. The CDR3 runs 12 residues. CDR1 and CDR2 from the germline V gene are KGHDR and SFDVKD. Trimming cost V 5 bases and J 3 bases, with 5 bases left between them. CDR3 residues: CATSGATDTQYF. The DNA of the CDR3 is TGTGCCACCAGTGGAGCTACAGATACGCAGTATTTT.

Comments on this clonotype: This CDR3 is missing its conserved last phenylalanine or tryptophan, likely due to a read error. No DNA is shown, since the ends of the CDR3 on it are uncertain; the CDR3 is the one TCRdb lists. The V gene is TRBV20-1, the J gene TRBJ1-5; no check of the table's D call, TRBD1, against the DNA was made. Germline CDR1 is DFQATT and CDR2 is SNEGSKA (reference sequence). Ends included, the CDR3 has 16 residues. The CDR3 region is CSAGGQGSVSNQPQRL.

This clonotype was picked up many times. The chain links TRBV12-5 to TRBJ2-2; 11 bases match TRBD2. J lost 3 bases, V lost 2 bases, and 5 bases had no gene match. The CDR3 has 17 amino acids. Germline V lookup: CDR1 LGHNT, CDR2 FRNRAP. CDR3 DNA: TGTGCTAGTGGTTTGCCCGCGACTAGCGGGGACACCGGGGAGCTGTTTTTT. The encoded protein is CASGLPATSGDTGELFF.

This clonotype was picked up many times. J is TRBJ1-1 and V is TRBV19; D gene uncertain. Trimming removed 5 bases at V and 0 bases at J, with 22 bases between. Per the germline V gene, CDR1 is LNHDA and CDR2 is SQIVND (reference sequence). The CDR3 contains 18 residues. CDR3 loop: CASSVRQGPWAMNTEAFF. For the CDR3, the DNA is TGTGCCAGTAGTGTCCGACAAGGGCCTTGGGCAATGAACACTGAAGCTTTCTTT. Variable domain in full (rest from reference TRBV19 and TRBJ1-1): DGGITQSPKYLFRKEGQNVTLSCEQNLNHDAMYWYRQDPGQGLRLIYYSQIVNDFQKGDIAEGYSVSREKKESFPLTVTSAQKNPTAFYLCASSVRQGPWAMNTEAFFGQGTRLTVV.

This clonotype was seen at least ten times. The chain uses TRBV20-1 and TRBJ1-2; the D is unclear. Trimming took 6 bases from V and 10 from J, leaving 15 bases between them. There are 11 residues in the CDR3. CDR1 and CDR2 (germline): DFQATT, SNEGSKA (reference sequence). The CDR3 here is CSATDGLDYTF. In nucleotides, the CDR3 is TGCAGTGCCACAGACGGGCTCGACTACACCTTC.

This clonotype appeared many times. The J gene is TRBJ1-4, the V gene TRBV6-1, with D possibly matching TRBD1 (5 bases). The V gene lost 8 bases and the J gene lost 7 bases, with 20 bases spanning the gap. Germline-derived CDR1 and CDR2 are MNHNS and SASEGT. The CDR3 runs 15 residues. In DNA, the CDR3 is TGTGCCAGCCAGACCCTCCTTTCGGGGACTGAAAAACTGTTTTTT. Translation gives CASQTLLSGTEKLFF.

This clonotype appeared a few times. This sequence may be a read error, since a much larger clone differs from it by one base. This chain connects TRBV2 to TRBJ1-4; maybe TRBD1 (5 bases). CDR3 length: 16 residues. From germline, CDR1 is SNHLY and CDR2 FYNNEI. The CDR3, as DNA: TGTGCCAGCAGTGAAATTGACAGCGCAACTAATGAAAAACTGCTTTTT. This translates into CASSEIDSATNEKLLF. Drawing the rest from reference TRBV2 and TRBJ1-4, the complete variable domain is EPEVTQTPSHQVTQMGQEVILRCVPISNHLYFYWYRQILGQKVEFLVSFYNNEISEKSEIFDDQFSVERPDGSNFTLKIRSTKLEDSAMYFCASSEIDSATNEKLLFGSGTQLSVL.

The rearrangement uses TRBV7-2 and TRBJ2-7; 7 bases fit TRBD1. V lost 5 bases, J lost 4 bases, and 11 bases stayed unmatched. This CDR3 is 15 amino acids long. Germline CDR1 reads SGHTA; CDR2 reads FQGNSA. The CDR3 nucleotides read TGTGCCAGCAGCCCAAGTTGGGACAGCAGATACGAGCAGTACTTC. This codes for CASSPSWDSRYEQYF.